What follows are 24 T cell receptor beta chains derived from one specimen sequenced in a study of radiotherapy plus CTLA-4 blockade in lung cancer. Here immunoSEQ multiplex PCR was the method, and the copy in TCRdb shows in-frame clones only, minus some. This table holds about 43,000 clones, roughly two thirds found once. The specimen was peripheral blood, collected from a patient treated with radiotherapy plus ipilimumab. The receptors shown here come from a human donor with non-small cell lung cancer who had a partial response to radiotherapy plus ipilimumab.

V is TRBV10-3 and J is TRBJ2-5, with 8 bases matching TRBD2. The J segment lost 5 bases and the V segment lost 8 bases, leaving 13 bases of the junction unmatched. The CDR3 is made up of 15 amino acids. Germline lookup yields CDR1 ENHRY and CDR2 SYGVKD. Here the CDR3 reads CAIGVAGSQGETQYF. CDR3 in DNA: TGTGCCATCGGAGTAGCGGGATCTCAAGGGGAGACCCAGTACTTC.

This chain uses TRBV11-2 with TRBJ2-2, with no clear D. Deletions cut 1 base from V and 4 bases from J, with 7 bases between. The V gene's germline CDR1 is SGHAT and CDR2 FQNNGV. There are 14 residues in the CDR3. The CDR3 protein is CASSLGDRTGELFF. As DNA, the CDR3 is TGTGCCAGCAGCTTAGGCGATCGCACCGGGGAGCTGTTTTTT.

CDR3: CASSAMTGDDGYTF. The CDR3 DNA follows: TGTGCCAGCAGTGCCATGACAGGGGATGACGGCTACACCTTC. J is TRBJ1-2 and V is TRBV6-5; 8 bases match TRBD1. The CDR3 totals 14 residues. V was clipped by 5 bases and J by 8 bases; unmatched bases: 10. Germline CDR1 MNHEY, CDR2 SVGAGI.

This clone was seen once. The V and J genes are TRBV23-1 and TRBJ2-2, with D tentatively TRBD2 (6 bases). TRBV23-1 is known as an ORF, though its function is uncertain. CDR3 length equals 17 residues. The ends were cut back, 2 bases at V and 4 bases at J, with 17 bases in the middle. CDR3 DNA sequence: TGCGCCAGCAGTCAAGGAGGCCTCTGGAGGGTCACCGGGGAGCTGTTTTTT. This encodes CASSQGGLWRVTGELFF.

DNA of the CDR3: TGTGCCAGTGCGACAGGGATAGCGAGCAATCAGCCCCAGCATTTT. Its translation: CASATGIASNQPQHF. The rearrangement uses TRBV6-1 and TRBJ1-5; 7 positions agree with TRBD1. The CDR3 totals 15 residues. J gave up 1 base and V 9 bases, and 9 bases lay outside the gene matches. The germline CDR1 and CDR2 sequences are MNHNS and SASEGT.

The chain combines TRBV27 with TRBJ2-7, with 10 bases lining up with TRBD1. V trimming: 1 base; J trimming: 3 bases; junction bases outside the gene matches: 3. Germline V CDR1 and CDR2: MNHEY, SMNVEV (reference sequence). The CDR3 has 15 residues. The CDR3 loop reads CASSLLGQGNYEQYF. The CDR3 coding sequence is TGTGCCAGCAGTTTATTGGGACAGGGGAACTACGAGCAGTACTTC.

This clone has just a few counts. The chain combines TRBV2 with TRBJ2-7; 14 positions match TRBD2. CDR1 and CDR2 (germline): SNHLY, FYNNEI. This CDR3 has 17 residues. J was trimmed by 4 bases and V by 5 bases; bases with no gene match: 10. In DNA form, the CDR3 reads TGTGCCAGCAGTTACTCTCCGACTAGCGGGGGGGTGTACGAGCAGTACTTC. Encoded protein: CASSYSPTSGGVYEQYF.

The chain uses TRBV30 and TRBJ2-2, with no clear D. The CDR3 spans 13 residues. The germline gives CDR1 GTSNPN, CDR2 SVGIG (reference sequence). Between the trimmed V and J ends, which lost 3 bases and 3 bases, there was a span of 8 bases. The CDR3 loop reads CAWSDTHTGELFF. The CDR3 DNA reads as TGTGCCTGGAGCGACACCCACACCGGGGAGCTGTTTTTT.

The chain employs TRBV4-1 and TRBJ2-3; TRBD1 matches at 7 bases. Trimming cost V 4 bases and J 5 bases; bases outside gene matches: 9. Germline CDR1 and CDR2: MGHRA and YSYEKL. CDR3 size: 15 residues. CDR3 DNA: TGCGCCAGCAGCCTTATCGACAGGGATCTAGATACGCAGTATTTT. Translation gives CASSLIDRDLDTQYF.

V usage is TRBV6-6 and J usage is TRBJ2-3; D gene uncertain. With 5 bases removed from V and 3 bases from J, the gap between germline ends came to 6 bases. In germline, CDR1 is MNHNY, CDR2 SVGAGI (reference sequence). The CDR3 is made up of 12 amino acids. The CDR3 DNA is TGTGCCAGCAGTCTGAGTACAGATACGCAGTATTTT. Protein: CASSLSTDTQYF.

The CDR3 DNA reads as TGTGCCAGCAGCCTAACAGGGGTCGGGGAGCTGTTTTTT. Protein: CASSLTGVGELFF. This chain uses TRBV7-6 with TRBJ2-2; 7 nucleotides match TRBD1. After removal of 5 bases from V and 7 bases from J, the junction contained 4 bases not matched to a gene. The CDR3 runs 13 residues. Germline V gene data show CDR1 as SGHVS and CDR2 as FNYEAQ.

This clone was detected only a few times. The gene calls are TRBV6-1 and TRBJ1-2; 7 bases fit TRBD1. V gave up 4 bases and J gave up 5 bases; unmatched junction bases: 13. This CDR3 has 16 amino acids. Germline V CDR1 and CDR2: MNHNS, SASEGT. In nucleotides, the CDR3 is TGTGCCAGCAGTGGGCTCCCGGGACAGTTTAAGTATGGCTACACCTTC. It yields the protein CASSGLPGQFKYGYTF.

This clone was found a few times. V gene TRBV10-3 combines with J gene TRBJ1-4; tentative D call: TRBD1 (6 bases). V dropped 3 bases and J dropped 8 bases, with 13 bases sitting between them. The germline CDR1 and CDR2 sequences are ENHRY and SYGVKD. This CDR3 contains 14 residues. The CDR3 region is CAISDDRRSEKLFF. CDR3 bases: TGTGCCATCAGTGATGACAGGCGTTCAGAAAAACTGTTTTTT.

This clone has a count of ten or more. The V call is TRBV4-2, the J call TRBJ2-7; D not certain. The CDR3 covers 11 residues. Germline V gene sequence: CDR1 LGHNA, CDR2 YNFKEQ. Trimming removed 4 bases at V and 5 bases at J, with 6 bases between. The CDR3 nucleotides read TGTGCCAGCAGCCCGGGTGACGAGCAGTACTTC. Its protein product is CASSPGDEQYF.

V usage is TRBV7-2 and J usage is TRBJ1-2; D ambiguous. The CDR3 contains 15 residues. Per the germline V gene, CDR1 is SGHTA and CDR2 is FQGNSA. V lost 0 bases and J lost 2, with 10 bases in between. CDR3 nucleotides: TGTGCCAGCAGCTTAGCGCGGGGTGAAAACTATGGCTACACCTTC. Translated, it gives CASSLARGENYGYTF.

The CDR3 DNA reads TGTGCCAGCAGCTTAGACAGGGGGCGATACTATAATTCACCCCTCCACTTT. It codes for CASSLDRGRYYNSPLHF. This chain uses TRBV7-2 with TRBJ1-6; 9 bases agree with TRBD1. Per the germline V gene, CDR1 is SGHTA and CDR2 is FQGNSA. J gave up 3 bases and V 1 base, and 4 bases lay outside the gene matches. CDR3 length: 17 residues.

Only a few counts were recorded for this clone. The V call is TRBV27, the J call TRBJ2-5, with D uncertain. Germline lookup yields CDR1 MNHEY and CDR2 SMNVEV (reference sequence). With 0 bases removed from V and 3 bases from J, the gap between germline ends came to 8 bases. The CDR3 covers 14 residues. CDR3 residues: CASSLSRLKETQYF. The CDR3 nucleotides read TGTGCCAGCAGTTTATCGCGACTGAAAGAGACCCAGTACTTC.

The J gene is TRBJ2-5, the V gene TRBV7-9; a weak D match, TRBD1 (7 bases). CDR3 length equals 19 residues. CDR1 is SEHNR, CDR2 FQNEAQ, per germline (reference sequence). V lost 5 bases to trimming and J lost 1 base, with 26 bases between them. DNA of the CDR3: TGTGCCAGCAGCCTCCGACAGGGAAAGGGAGGTTGGGGCCAAGAGACCCAGTACTTC. This translates into CASSLRQGKGGWGQETQYF. Drawing the rest from reference TRBV7-9 and TRBJ2-5, the complete variable domain is DTGVSQNPRHKITKRGQNVTFRCDPISEHNRLYWYRQTLGQGPEFLTYFQNEAQLEKSRLLSDRFSAERPKGSFSTLEIQRTEQGDSAMYLCASSLRQGKGGWGQETQYFGPGTRLLVL.

In this sample, this clone turned up once. The chain links TRBV6-5 to TRBJ2-7; 8 bases agree with TRBD1. The length of the CDR3 is 15 residues. The ends lost 7 bases at V and 4 bases at J; junction bases unmatched: 12. Germline CDR1 and CDR2: MNHEY and SVGAGI. The CDR3 is CASTPGQGGFYEQYF. The CDR3, as DNA: TGTGCCAGCACCCCAGGACAGGGCGGTTTTTACGAGCAGTACTTC.

In this sample, this clone turned up a few times. V is TRBV27 and J is TRBJ2-3; D unresolved. Germline CDR1 MNHEY, CDR2 SMNVEV (reference sequence). The length of the CDR3 is 17 residues. V was pared by 0 bases and J by 1 base, with 14 bases between. The DNA of the CDR3 is TGTGCCAGCAGTTTATCAGGCCCTAGAGAGGGCACAGATACGCAGTATTTT. Translating it yields CASSLSGPREGTDTQYF.

The chain's CDR3 is CASSRDTSYNSPLHF. The CDR3 nucleotides read TGCGCCAGCAGCCGGGACACATCCTATAATTCACCCCTCCACTTT. The V call is TRBV5-1, the J call TRBJ1-6, with D possibly TRBD1 on 6 matching bases. This CDR3 comprises 15 residues. CDR1 is SGHRS, CDR2 YFSETQ, per germline. Trimming took 4 bases from V and 1 from J, leaving 9 bases between them.

V gene TRBV19 combines with J gene TRBJ1-2, with D perhaps matching TRBD1 (6 bases). Trimming took off 10 bases at V and 7 bases at J, with 22 bases between the two ends. Germline loops: CDR1 LNHDA, CDR2 SQIVND (reference sequence). CDR3 length: 14 amino acids. CDR3 coding DNA: TGTGCCACCGGCGTAACAGGGCCGCCGGGTGGCTACACCTTC. Protein: CATGVTGPPGGYTF.

This clone came up a few times. The chain has TRBV9 and TRBJ2-3; possible D gene TRBD1, 6 bases. Trimming removed 3 bases at V and 3 bases at J, with 17 bases between. The CDR3 is 16 residues long. Germline lookup yields CDR1 SGDLS and CDR2 YYNGEE. For the CDR3, the DNA is TGTGCCAGCAGCGCACTACAGGGAACGGGTACAGATACGCAGTATTTT. This gives the protein CASSALQGTGTDTQYF. Combining the CDR3 with reference TRBV9 and TRBJ2-3 gives the whole variable domain DSGVTQTPKHLITATGQRVTLRCSPRSGDLSVYWYQQSLDQGLQFLIQYYNGEERAKGNILERFSAQQFPDLHSELNLSSLELGDSALYFCASSALQGTGTDTQYFGPGTRLTVL.

CDR3 residues: CASSPTSASNTQYF. CDR3 sequence (DNA): TGCGCCAGCAGCCCGACTAGCGCATCGAATACGCAGTATTTT. The V gene is TRBV5-1, the J gene TRBJ2-3; 8 nucleotides agree with TRBD2. Germline CDR1 reads SGHRS; CDR2 reads YFSETQ. J lost 7 bases, V lost 4 bases, and 8 bases had no gene match. The CDR3 consists of 14 residues.